This T cell receptor (beta chain) is from a study of tumor-infiltrating lymphocytes in primary liver carcinoma. Making TCR beta cDNA involved approximately 0.5 ug total RNA and a constant-region primer. Investigators got TCR beta libraries out of three nested multiplex PCR rounds, done with slightly modified ARM-PCR. TRBV1-TRBV30 forward primers paired with a C-beta reverse primer drove the first two PCR rounds, roughly 10 cycles each. TCRdb ran MiXCR on the multiplex PCR reads and lists one entry per CDR3 protein. The data show around 19,000 distinct CDR3 sequences, with 60% to 80% seen just once and nearly 40% held by the top ten. Joint extraction of RNA and DNA used roughly 18-34 mg of bulk tissue that was unsorted. The V end was cut by 0 bases, the J end by 4 bases, with 10 bases between. The length of the CDR3 is 15 residues. CDR1 and CDR2 from the germline V gene are SGHAT and FQNNGV. The count of this clonotype is one. Its target is unknown.

Study conclusions and caveats: The difference in top-250-clone fraction between tumors and blood was significant, favoring tumors (p = 0.039).

This clonotype was obtained from a woman in her twenties or thirties with primary liver carcinoma and hepatitis B virus infection. The rearrangement uses TRBV11-2 and TRBJ1-3; unclear D gene. Sequences were obtained from liver tumor tissue from sampling region 4. The sample's subset: tumor region T4, right-lateral pole. The CDR3 DNA reads as TGTGCCAGCAGCTTAGATCGACCGCCCGGAAACACCATATATTTT. Its translation: CASSLDRPPGNTIYF.